Presented here are 9 T cell receptor beta chains from one specimen sequenced in a study of shared clonotypes between healthy human individuals. Here immunoSEQ multiplex PCR was the method, and the copy in TCRdb shows in-frame clones only, minus some. The data contain hundreds of thousands of clones, 75% to 85% of them seen just once; the ten biggest clones take up 13%. Specimen: PBMCs. Receptor source: a woman aged 40 to 50 in good health. Some clones in this sample may be carry-over from other donors' samples.

The rearrangement links TRBV10-3 to TRBJ2-5, with TRBD2 matching over 10 bases. The ends lost 0 bases at V and 2 bases at J; junction bases unmatched: 0. This CDR3 is 15 amino acids long. From germline, CDR1 is ENHRY and CDR2 SYGVKD. The chain's CDR3 is CAISESGLAQETQYF. In DNA form, the CDR3 reads TGTGCCATCAGTGAGTCGGGACTAGCGCAAGAGACCCAGTACTTC.

Comment on this clone: Other nucleotide sequences in the sample specify the same CDR3. The V gene is TRBV5-4, the J gene TRBJ2-2, with TRBD2 identical over 13 bases. J gave up 6 bases and V 4 bases, and 6 bases lay outside the gene matches. The CDR3 covers 16 residues. Germline V lookup: CDR1 SGHNT, CDR2 YYREEE (reference sequence). The CDR3 here is CASSPRTSGRAGELFF. In DNA form, the CDR3 reads TGTGCCAGCAGCCCAAGGACTAGCGGGAGAGCCGGGGAGCTGTTTTTT.

The V gene is TRBV5-4, the J gene TRBJ2-7; D tentatively fits TRBD1 or TRBD2 (5 bases each). The CDR3 totals 12 residues. With 7 bases removed from V and 3 bases from J, the gap between germline ends came to 11 bases. Germline values: CDR1 SGHNT, CDR2 YYREEE (reference sequence). The chain's CDR3 is CASRGSNYEQYF. The CDR3 DNA reads TGTGCCAGCCGGGGCAGTAACTACGAGCAGTACTTC.

The chain employs TRBV9 and TRBJ2-5; D possibly corresponds to TRBD2 (7 bases). The DNA end is a closer match to TRBJ2-7, so the J assignment may be wrong. Germline V gene data show CDR1 as SGDLS and CDR2 as YYNGEE. The length of the CDR3 is 15 residues. CDR3 DNA sequence: TGTGCCAGCAGCGTCGGGGGGCTGCAGGGCGGCGAGCAGTACTTC. This encodes CASSVGGLQGGEQYF.

The chain employs TRBV5-1 and TRBJ2-1; D ambiguous. The CDR3 spans 12 residues. Germline CDR1 SGHRS, CDR2 YFSETQ. V was clipped by 4 bases and J by 10 bases, with 12 bases between them. In DNA form, the CDR3 reads TGCGCCAGCAGCCGCGAGCCGGGCGAGCAGTTCTTC. Protein: CASSREPGEQFF.

The rearrangement links TRBV23-1 to TRBJ2-7; D could derive from TRBD1 or TRBD2 (5 bases each). TRBV23-1 carries the ORF label, with uncertain function. V lost 3 bases, J lost 2 bases, and 14 bases lay in between. There are 15 residues in the CDR3. The CDR3 DNA reads as TGCGCCAGCAGTCAGGGGGTGGACCGAGCCTACGAGCAGTACTTC. Its protein product is CASSQGVDRAYEQYF.

The chain joins TRBV27 to TRBJ1-2, with 9 bases aligning to TRBD1. With 4 bases clipped from V and 7 bases from J, the junction kept 7 bases outside the gene matches. Per germline, CDR1 MNHEY and CDR2 SMNVEV (reference sequence). The CDR3 has 14 amino acids. The CDR3 DNA follows: TGTGCCAGCAGTTCCTGGACAGGGGCGGCTGGCTACACCTTC. Translated, it gives CASSSWTGAAGYTF.

The V call is TRBV28, the J call TRBJ2-1; D uncertain. CDR3 size: 14 residues. V lost 7 bases and J 3 bases, leaving 13 bases between the germline ends. CDR1 and CDR2 from the germline V gene are MDHEN and SYDVKM. As DNA, the CDR3 is TGTGCCAGCACCCGGGTAGTAGGCTACAATGAGCAGTTCTTC. Translating it yields CASTRVVGYNEQFF.

The V gene is TRBV6-6, the J gene TRBJ2-1; TRBD2 matches 8 bases. V gave up 2 bases and J gave up 2 bases; unmatched junction bases: 2. The CDR3 is 15 amino acids. Per the germline V gene, CDR1 is MNHNY and CDR2 is SVGAGI (reference sequence). The CDR3, as DNA: TGTGCCAGCAGTTACGGGACTAGGCCCTACAATGAGCAGTTCTTC. This translates into CASSYGTRPYNEQFF.